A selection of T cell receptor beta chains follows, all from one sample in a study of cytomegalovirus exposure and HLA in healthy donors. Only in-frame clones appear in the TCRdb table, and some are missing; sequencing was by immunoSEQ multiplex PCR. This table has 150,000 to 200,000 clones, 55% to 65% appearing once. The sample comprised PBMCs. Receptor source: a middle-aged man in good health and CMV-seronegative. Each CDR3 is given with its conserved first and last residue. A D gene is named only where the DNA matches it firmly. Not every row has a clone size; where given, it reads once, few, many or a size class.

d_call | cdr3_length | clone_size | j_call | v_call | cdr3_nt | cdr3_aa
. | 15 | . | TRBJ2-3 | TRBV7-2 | TGTGCCAGCAGCTTCTCGGGTCAGAAAACAGATACGCAGTATTTT | CASSFSGQKTDTQYF
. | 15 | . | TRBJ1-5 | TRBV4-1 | TGCGCCAGCAGCCAAGGACAGAGTAGCAATCAGCCCCAGCATTTT | CASSQGQSSNQPQHF
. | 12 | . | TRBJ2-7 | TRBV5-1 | TGCGCCAGCAGCTTCAGGGGCCACGAGCAGTACTTC | CASSFRGHEQYF
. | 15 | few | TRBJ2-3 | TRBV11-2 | TGTGCCAGCAGCTTAGGGGCGTTAGGGGCAGATACGCAGTATTTT | CASSLGALGADTQYF
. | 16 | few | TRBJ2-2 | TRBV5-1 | TGCGCCAGCAGCCCCGGACGGGGGACGGACACCGGGGAGCTGTTTTTT | CASSPGRGTDTGELFF
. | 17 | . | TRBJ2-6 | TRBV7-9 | TGTGCCAGCAGCCCGCAGACAGGTAGGTCTGGGGCCAACGTCCTGACTTTC | CASSPQTGRSGANVLTF
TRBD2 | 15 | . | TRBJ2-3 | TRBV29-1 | TGCAGCGTTGAAGATCGGCCTAGCGGGGTGGGTACGCAGTATTTT | CSVEDRPSGVGTQYF
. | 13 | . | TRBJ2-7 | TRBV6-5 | TGTGCCAGCAGTAGACCAGGGTCCTACGAGCAGTACTTC | CASSRPGSYEQYF
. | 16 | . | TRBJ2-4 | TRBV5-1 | TGCGCCAGCAGCTTGAATCAGCGGCCAGGGGTGGACATTCAGTACTTC | CASSLNQRPGVDIQYF
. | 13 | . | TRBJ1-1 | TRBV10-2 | TGCGCCACCGCCCGGGGGGCGAACACTGAAGCTTTCTTT | CATARGANTEAFF
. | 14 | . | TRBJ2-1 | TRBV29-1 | TGCAGCGCCCTCTCCAGCGGGTCCTACAATGAGCAGTTCTTC | CSALSSGSYNEQFF
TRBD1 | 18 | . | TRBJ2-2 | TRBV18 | TGTGCCAGCTCACCACGGGTCCAAGGGACAGGGTCTACCGGGGAGCTGTTTTTT | CASSPRVQGTGSTGELFF
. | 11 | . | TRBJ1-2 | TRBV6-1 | TGTGCCAGCACTCGAGGGTATGGCTACACCTTC | CASTRGYGYTF
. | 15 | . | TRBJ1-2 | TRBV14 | TGTGCCAGCAGCCAAGATCTTACAGGGAACTATGGCTACACCTTC | CASSQDLTGNYGYTF
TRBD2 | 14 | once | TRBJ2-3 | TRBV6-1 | TGTGCCAGCAGCTATAGCGGGGGGGCAGATACGCAGTATTTT | CASSYSGGADTQYF
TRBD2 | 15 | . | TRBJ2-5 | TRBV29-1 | TGCAGCGTTCCGAGTCCAGCGGGAGATCAAGAGACCCAGTACTTC | CSVPSPAGDQETQYF
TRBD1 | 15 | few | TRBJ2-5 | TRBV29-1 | TGCAGCGTTGGGGGGACAGGGGGTTTTCTGGAGACCCAGTACTTC | CSVGGTGGFLETQYF
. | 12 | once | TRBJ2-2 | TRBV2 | TGTGCCAGCAGGACTTTGACCGGGGAGCTGTTTTTT | CASRTLTGELFF
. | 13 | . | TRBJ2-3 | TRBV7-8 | TGTGCCAGCAGTTCAAGACTCACAGATACGCAGTATTTT | CASSSRLTDTQYF
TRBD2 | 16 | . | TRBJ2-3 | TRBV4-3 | TGCGCCAGCAGCCAAGATCTAGCGGGAAGCACAGATACGCAGTATTTT | CASSQDLAGSTDTQYF
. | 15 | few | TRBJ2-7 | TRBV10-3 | TGTGCCATCAGTGAGTCAGAGTCGTCGGGTTACGAGCAGTACTTC | CAISESESSGYEQYF